This T cell receptor beta chain was sequenced in a study of cytomegalovirus exposure and HLA in healthy donors. Comment on this clone: Its target is unknown.

This CDR3 spans 15 amino acids. The V gene lost 3 bases and the J gene lost 5 bases, with 14 bases spanning the gap. In germline, CDR1 is MNHEY, CDR2 SMNVEV (reference sequence). Researchers ran the PCR with 60 Vbeta and 13 Jbeta primers. Measured with immunoSEQ multiplex PCR; TCRdb has only the in-frame clones, and not every one. The repertoire consists of 160,000 or so clones, with more than 70% occurring once and the leading ten covering approximately 6.7%. Study-wide results and limits: Among the CMV-associated chains, three were confirmed in vitro as specific for CMV antigens. Analysis was carried out at a later point, and it linked a missense DCLRE1C variant to TCR beta V- and J-gene trimming. Judged likely to be a sequencing artifact was a cluster of highly shared sequence variants.

The V call is TRBV27, the J call TRBJ1-5, with D possibly matching TRBD1 (5 bases). Sequenced: PBMCs. The receptor was derived from a male donor in good health and CMV-seropositive. The CDR3 loop is CASSFGVGGDQPQHF. Here the CDR3 DNA reads TGTGCCAGCAGTTTCGGGGTGGGGGGTGATCAGCCCCAGCATTTT.